Below are 6 T cell receptor beta chains sequenced from a single sample in a study of Ad26.COV2.S vaccination and SARS-CoV-2 variants. Noted treatment: roughly 20 received Ad26.COV2.S at low or high dose, single or two shots; several received placebo; per-sample allocation not given. Samples were taken on day 63 after the first vaccine or placebo injection. Some clones are missing from TCRdb's copy, which holds only in-frame ones; the method was immunoSEQ multiplex PCR. The table records 300,000 to 400,000 clones, around 84% of them present only once. This specimen consisted of peripheral blood, obtained in a trial of Ad26.COV2.S vaccine versus placebo. Receptors originate from a person between 18 and 65 years old who received the Ad26.COV2.S COVID-19 vaccine or a placebo.

Written as DNA, the CDR3 is TGTGCCAGCAGCTTGGCTGGAAGATCTTTTATGAATGAGCAGTTCTTC. Amino acids: CASSLAGRSFMNEQFF. The chain carries TRBV5-4 and TRBJ2-1, with D unclear. Germline V gene sequence: CDR1 SGHNT, CDR2 YYREEE (reference sequence). The CDR3 has 16 amino acids. Trimming took off 0 bases at V and 7 bases at J, with 17 bases between the two ends.

The chain uses TRBV6-6 and TRBJ2-6, with D possibly TRBD1 on 6 matching bases. The CDR3 length is 16 residues. The germline V gene has CDR1 MNHNY and CDR2 SVGAGI (reference sequence). Trimming removed 11 bases from V and 1 base from J, with 18 bases in between. In DNA, the CDR3 is TGTGCCTGCTCGGGCAGGGGAGTTTCTGGGGCCAACGTCCTGACTTTC. It translates to CACSGRGVSGANVLTF.

The chain has TRBV7-2 and TRBJ1-2; D might be TRBD1 (6 bases). Germline assignment: CDR1 SGHTA and CDR2 FQGNSA. The CDR3 sequence is 14 residues long. The germline V and J ends were trimmed by 3 bases and 2 bases, with 10 bases remaining between them. The CDR3 spells CASSFLGGNYGYTF. The CDR3 bases are TGTGCCAGCAGCTTCCTCGGGGGCAACTATGGCTACACCTTC.

This clone was found once. This sequence joins TRBV5-4 and TRBJ1-1; TRBD1 might be the D (6 bases). Germline V gene lookup returns CDR1 SGHNT and CDR2 YYREEE (reference sequence). This CDR3 contains 12 residues. V lost 10 bases and J lost 3, with 13 bases in between. In DNA form, the CDR3 reads TGTGCCGCCGGGACATCGGACACTGAAGCTTTCTTT. Protein sequence: CAAGTSDTEAFF.

Regarding this clone: The junction and the germline gene differ at one end; a read error may be behind it. Other DNA variants within this sample encode the same CDR3. The chain carries TRBV11-2 and TRBJ1-2; a possible D gene is TRBD1 (5 bases). This CDR3 is built from 13 residues. The germline V gene has CDR1 SGHAT and CDR2 FQNNGV. The CDR3 coding sequence is TGTGCTAGCAGCTCTAGGGGAGCATATGGCTACACCTTC. Translating it yields CASSSRGAYGYTF.

The gene calls are TRBV7-2 and TRBJ2-5, with TRBD1 matching 12 bases. Trimming at V came to 5 bases and at J to 7 bases, leaving 11 bases not matched to a gene. Germline V gene lookup returns CDR1 SGHTA and CDR2 FQGNSA. The CDR3 loop spans 16 amino acids. Written as DNA, the CDR3 is TGTGCCAGCAGCCAACAAGGGACAGGGGGCAAGGGGACCCAGTACTTC. Amino acids: CASSQQGTGGKGTQYF.